This T cell receptor (beta chain) was observed in a study of neurological immune-mediated disorders. The germline V gene has CDR1 SGHRS and CDR2 YFSETQ. The CDR3 has 14 residues. With 4 bases removed from V and 5 bases from J, the gap between germline ends came to 15 bases. TCRdb itself ran the 5' RACE reads through MiXCR, one entry per CDR3 protein. The sample has around 80,000 distinct CDR3 sequences; 10% are singletons. Volunteers from a blood bank in Maryland, USA, made up the healthy controls. The sequence came from a man in his forties in good health. The sequenced sample was PBMCs. The rearrangement uses TRBV5-1 and TRBJ1-1; D might be TRBD1 (6 bases). The CDR3 is CASSPGGARTEAFF. In nucleotides, the CDR3 is TGCGCCAGCAGCCCGGGGGGGGCTCGGACTGAAGCTTTCTTT. The whole variable domain, filled in from reference TRBV5-1 and TRBJ1-1, reads KAGVTQTPRYLIKTRGQQVTLSCSPISGHRSVSWYQQTPGQGLQFLFEYFSETQRNKGNFPGRFSGRQFSNSRSEMNVSTLELGDSALYLCASSPGGARTEAFFGQGTRLTVV.